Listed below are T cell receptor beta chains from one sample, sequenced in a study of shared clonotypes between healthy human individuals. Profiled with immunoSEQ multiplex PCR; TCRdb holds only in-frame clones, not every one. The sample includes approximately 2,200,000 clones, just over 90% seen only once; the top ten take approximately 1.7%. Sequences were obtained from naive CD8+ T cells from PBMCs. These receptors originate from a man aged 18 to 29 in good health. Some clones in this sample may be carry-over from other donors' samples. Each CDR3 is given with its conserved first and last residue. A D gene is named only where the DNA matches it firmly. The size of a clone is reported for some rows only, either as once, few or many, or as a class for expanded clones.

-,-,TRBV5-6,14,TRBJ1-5,TGTGCCAGCAGAGACTTCCGGGAGAATCAGCCCCAGCATTTT,CASRDFRENQPQHF
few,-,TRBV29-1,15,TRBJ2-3,TGCAGCGTTGAAGACGGCGGGCCTAGCACAGATACGCAGTATTTT,CSVEDGGPSTDTQYF
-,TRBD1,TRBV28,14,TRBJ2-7,TGTGCCAGCAGTTCCCACAGGGGTGACTACGAGCAGTACTTC,CASSSHRGDYEQYF
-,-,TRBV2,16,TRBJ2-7,TGTGCCAGCAGCCTGACCCGGGACACTGGCTCCTACGAGCAGTACTTC,CASSLTRDTGSYEQYF
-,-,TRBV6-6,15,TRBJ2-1,TGTGCCAGCTCAAAAGGGCTAGAGGCTAACAATGAGCAGTTCTTC,CASSKGLEANNEQFF
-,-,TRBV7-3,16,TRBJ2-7,TGTGCCAGCAGCTTAGACGGTCCTGCTAGCTCCTACGAGCAGTACTTC,CASSLDGPASSYEQYF
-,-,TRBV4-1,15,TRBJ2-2,TGCGCCAGCAGCCAAGAACAGGTGAACACCGGGGAGCTGTTTTTT,CASSQEQVNTGELFF
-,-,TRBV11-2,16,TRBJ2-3,TGTGCCAGCAGCCTACGACGGACTACTAGCACAGATACGCAGTATTTT,CASSLRRTTSTDTQYF
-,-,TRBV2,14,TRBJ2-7,TGTGCCAGCAGACGCGGCAAGTCACCCTACGAGCAGTACTTC,CASRRGKSPYEQYF
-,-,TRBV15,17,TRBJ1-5,TGTGCCACCAGCAGAGGTGGCGGCAGGTTCTTCAATCAGCCCCAGCATTTT,CATSRGGGRFFNQPQHF
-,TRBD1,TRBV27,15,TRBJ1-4,TGTGCCAGCAAAACGACAGGGTCAACTAATGAAAAACTGTTTTTT,CASKTTGSTNEKLFF
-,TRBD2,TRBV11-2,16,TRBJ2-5,TGTGCCAGCAGCTTCGGACTAGCGGGGTTCCAAGAGACCCAGTACTTC,CASSFGLAGFQETQYF
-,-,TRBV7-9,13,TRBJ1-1,TGTGCCGGTATGGGGTTTAGTAGCACTGAAGCTTTCTTT,CAGMGFSSTEAFF
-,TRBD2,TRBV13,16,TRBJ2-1,TGTGCCAGCAGCTTAGGAGCGGGAGTAGGGTACAATGAGCAGTTCTTC,CASSLGAGVGYNEQFF
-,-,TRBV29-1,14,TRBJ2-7,TGCAGCGTTGAGGAACAGGGGACTGGCTACGAGCAGTACTTC,CSVEEQGTGYEQYF
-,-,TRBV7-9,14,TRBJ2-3,TGTGCCAGCAGCTTGGGGGTTGGAACAGATACGCAGTATTTT,CASSLGVGTDTQYF
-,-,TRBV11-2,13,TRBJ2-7,TGTGCCAGCAGCCTCGCCCCCCCCTACGAGCAGTACTTC,CASSLAPPYEQYF
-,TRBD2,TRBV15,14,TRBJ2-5,TGTGCCACCAGCAAAGAGCGGGAGTTTGAGACCCAGTACTTC,CATSKEREFETQYF
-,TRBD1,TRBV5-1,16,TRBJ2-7,TGCGCCAGCAGCTCCCCGGGACAGGGCTTCTCGTACGAGCAGTACTTC,CASSSPGQGFSYEQYF
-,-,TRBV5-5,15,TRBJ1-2,TGTGCCAGCAGCTTGTATGAAGGGACTCCCTATGGCTACACCTTC,CASSLYEGTPYGYTF
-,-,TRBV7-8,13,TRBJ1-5,TGTGCCAGCAGCTTATCCTCGCAGCCGCCCCAGCATTTT,CASSLSSQPPQHF
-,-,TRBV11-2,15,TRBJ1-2,TGTGCCAGCAGCCTTGGGGGGGGCGCGGGCTATGGCTACACCTTC,CASSLGGGAGYGYTF
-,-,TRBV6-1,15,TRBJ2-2,TGTGCCAGCAGTGACCTCGGACGGTCCACCGGGGAGCTGTTTTTT,CASSDLGRSTGELFF
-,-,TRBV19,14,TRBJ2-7,TGTGCCAGTAGTATCGACAGTGGCTCCTACGAGCAGTACTTC,CASSIDSGSYEQYF
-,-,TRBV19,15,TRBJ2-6,TGTGCCAGTATGGCGGGGCCCTCTGGGGCCAACGTCCTGACTTTC,CASMAGPSGANVLTF
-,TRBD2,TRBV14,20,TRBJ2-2,TGTGCCAGCAGCCAAGATCAACGGACTAGCGGGAGTAAGAACACCGGGGAGCTGTTTTTT,CASSQDQRTSGSKNTGELFF
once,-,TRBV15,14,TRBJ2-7,TGTGCCACCAGCAGAGATAGGGGTTTCTACGAGCAGTACTTC,CATSRDRGFYEQYF
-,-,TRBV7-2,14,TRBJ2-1,TGTGCCAGCAGCTCTCGGACGAGTTACAATGAGCAGTTCTTC,CASSSRTSYNEQFF
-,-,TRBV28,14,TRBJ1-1,TGTGCCAGCATTAGGTTGGGGGGCGCAGGTGAAGCTTTCTTT,CASIRLGGAGEAFF
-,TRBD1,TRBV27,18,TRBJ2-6,TGTGCCAGCAGTTACTGGACAGGGGGTTTGACTGGGGCCAACGTCCTGACTTTC,CASSYWTGGLTGANVLTF
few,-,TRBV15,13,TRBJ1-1,TGTGCCACCAGCGGGGGGATGAACACTGAAGCTTTCTTT,CATSGGMNTEAFF
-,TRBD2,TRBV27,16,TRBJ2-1,TGTGCCAGCAGTTCCACTCCCCGTGCTAGCGGGACTGAGCAGTTCTTC,CASSSTPRASGTEQFF
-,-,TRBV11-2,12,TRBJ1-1,TGTGCCAGCAGCTTGTGGCAGGCTGAAGCTTTCTTT,CASSLWQAEAFF
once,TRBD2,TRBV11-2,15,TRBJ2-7,TGTGCCAGCAGCCCTCCCATAGGAGCGGGGTACGAGCAGTACTTC,CASSPPIGAGYEQYF
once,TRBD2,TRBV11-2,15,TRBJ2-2,TGTGCCACCTTTGGGGGGGGTCCCAACACCGGGGAGCTGTTTTTT,CATFGGGPNTGELFF
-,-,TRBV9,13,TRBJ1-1,TGTGCCAGCAGATCTGACTCGGGCACTGAAGCTTTCTTT,CASRSDSGTEAFF
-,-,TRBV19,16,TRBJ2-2,TGTGCCAGTAGTATCGCCGACAGGAGGAACACCGGGGAGCTGTTTTTT,CASSIADRRNTGELFF
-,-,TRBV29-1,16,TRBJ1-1,TGCAGCGCCCTGGCCGTGGGGGGGGGATTGAACACTGAAGCTTTCTTT,CSALAVGGGLNTEAFF
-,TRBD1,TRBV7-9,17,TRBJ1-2,TGTGCCAGCAGCTCTGGGGGACAGCTTCGACCCTATGGAGGCTACACCTTC,CASSSGGQLRPYGGYTF
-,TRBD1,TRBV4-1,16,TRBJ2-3,TGCGCCAGCAGCCCGACCGGAAGGACAGGGGCAGATACGCAGTATTTT,CASSPTGRTGADTQYF
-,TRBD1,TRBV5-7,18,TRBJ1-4,TGTGCCAGCAGACTTTACGTTGGTAGACAGGGGGGTTTGGAAAAACTGTTTTTT,CASRLYVGRQGGLEKLFF
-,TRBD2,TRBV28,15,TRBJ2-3,TGTGCCAGCAGTTGGCGGGAGGGCCTGGGAGATACGCAGTATTTT,CASSWREGLGDTQYF
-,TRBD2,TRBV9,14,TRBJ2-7,TGTGCCAGCAGCGCCGGGACTACCTCTGCGAAGCAGTACTTC,CASSAGTTSAKQYF
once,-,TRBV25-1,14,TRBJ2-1,TGTGCCAGCAGTCCCGGGACAAACTACAATGAGCAGTTCTTC,CASSPGTNYNEQFF
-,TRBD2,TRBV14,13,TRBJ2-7,TGTGCCAGCAGCTTCCCTCGGGGGGGAGAGCAGTACTTC,CASSFPRGGEQYF
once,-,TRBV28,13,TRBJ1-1,TGTGCCAGCAGTTTAGGGGGTAACACTGAAGCTTTCTTT,CASSLGGNTEAFF
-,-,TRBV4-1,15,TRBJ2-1,TGCGCCAGCAGCCAAGGGTGGGCTAAGCAGAATGAGCAGTTCTTC,CASSQGWAKQNEQFF
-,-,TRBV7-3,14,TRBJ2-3,TGTGCCAGCAGCACCAGCGGAGAGGCGGATACGCAGTATTTT,CASSTSGEADTQYF
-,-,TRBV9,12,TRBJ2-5,TGTGCCAGCAGCGTAAACGAGGAGACCCAGTACTTC,CASSVNEETQYF
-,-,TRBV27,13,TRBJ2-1,TGTGCCAGCAGTTACAGAGTAGGGGGTGAGCAGTTCTTC,CASSYRVGGEQFF
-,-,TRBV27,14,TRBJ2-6,TGTGCCAGCAGCCTAGGGACAATTGCTAACGTCCTGACTTTC,CASSLGTIANVLTF
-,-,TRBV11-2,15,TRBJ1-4,TGTGCCAGCAGCTTGTACGACACGTCTAATGAAAAACTGTTTTTT,CASSLYDTSNEKLFF
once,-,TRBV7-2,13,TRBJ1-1,TGTGCCAGCAGCTTGGACCTCAACACTGAAGCTTTCTTT,CASSLDLNTEAFF